This TCR beta chain derives from a study of T cell responses to AZD1222 COVID-19 vaccine (dated by TCRdb to the early 2020s). Background on the whole study: TCR sequencing was performed for roughly 250 trial participants, of whom around 210 were given two doses of AZD1222 and some 26 were given two doses of MenACWY control vaccine. Enrollment into the trials was organized by age into subgroups of 18-55, 56-69 and 70-plus years, and those subgroups contained approximately 150, 30 and 60 TCR-sequenced participants, respectively. The paper's findings and limits, for the study overall: CD4 TCRs associated with the vaccine covered the entire spike protein, and the dominant responses were in regions 160-218 and 743-854. Participants were mostly white British and included more females than males, and it was suggested by the authors that clonal diversity may have been underestimated. Only six or seven AZD1222 recipients were SARS-CoV-2 seropositive at baseline, limiting conclusions about previously exposed vaccinees. After two AZD1222 doses, both the breadth and the depth of spike-specific TCRs were significantly higher than at day 0 and than in MenACWY recipients. Because no day 14 peak-response samples were available, repertoires were characterized only after the peak T cell response. The 56-69-year group was small, and its depth increase did not reach significance, likely because of low power. Reportedly, close to half of the unique spike-specific TCRs recognized epitopes lying outside the regions that are mutated in the B.1.351 and B.1.1.7 variants.

This clone was seen only a few times. Its antigen target is currently unknown. No much larger clone exists at a distance of one base, and base qualities are not known. The CDR3 regions of human TCRbeta chains were analyzed by immunosequencing. From the authors' description of their analysis: Repertoire TCRs were checked for matches against a reference library of SARS-CoV-2-specific TCRs that had been generated using the MIRA antigen-specificity platform. Breadth meant the fraction of unique TCRs that were SARS-CoV-2-associated, whereas depth meant the fraction of total T cells that were SARS-CoV-2-associated. Using the MIRA data, each spike-specific TCR was mapped to the spike region that the TCR reacts to and placed in a CD4 or CD8 class. Log10-transformed breadth and depth values were compared by one-way ANOVA with Sidak's multiple comparisons tests. The source is immuneACCESS, and TCRdb retained only in-frame sequences with V and J called. Part of the clones is not carried over; for the studies checked, unresolved V genes explain less than half of this, and the remainder is unexplained. V and J calls and clone size come straight from that table; D and trimming were deduced from the DNA. The sample table records tens of thousands of clones; 87% of these occur just once. The ten largest clones represent 1% to 1.5% of the sample.

The time point label for this specimen denotes: about 28 days (+/-7) after the second vaccine dose. AZD1222 recipients given second doses at about 4 weeks or at about 12 weeks were pooled, since spike-specific TCR depth and breadth were not found to differ between the two schedules. Vaccinee samples were obtained from the UK trials COV001 and COV002, which included a single-blind randomized controlled phase 2/3 trial of AZD1222 (ChAdOx1 nCoV-19) in healthy adults. For TCRbeta chain sequencing, PBMC samples were collected from trial participants at day 0 and at day 28 after the second dose. The germline V gene yields MGHRA for CDR1 and YSYEKL for CDR2. From its cysteine to its phenylalanine, the CDR3 spans 17 amino acids. CDR3 DNA is the only sequence kept; it has 51 bases, read in frame from the first base. V lost 0 bases and J lost 0 bases; the stretch between them is 9 bases long.

The sequencing here drew on peripheral blood, taken 28 days after the second AZD1222 dose. The chain couples TRBV4-1 to TRBJ1-6; the D gene assignment is ambiguous. The receptor was derived from an adult who received the AZD1222 COVID-19 vaccine. The DNA sequence reads TGCGCCAGCAGCCAAGAGGAAGTAAGCTCCTATAATTCACCCCTCCACTTT. Its protein product is CASSQEEVSSYNSPLHF.